The subject of this entry is one TCR beta chain. Its antigen is not known. The primer mix had 60 Vbeta and 13 Jbeta primers. TCRdb's table, derived via immunoSEQ multiplex PCR, lists solely in-frame clones and lacks some. The sample carries 110,000 to 150,000 clones, 65% to 85% recorded once. The CDR3 has 14 amino acids. V was shortened by 5 bases and J by 0 bases, with 11 bases between the two germline ends. The germline gives CDR1 GTSNPN, CDR2 SVGIG (reference sequence). This specimen belongs to a study of cytomegalovirus exposure and HLA in healthy donors. About the study: Of roughly 400 genotyped donors, around 80% grouped in the Caucasian-associated ancestry cluster. Study-wide points: No immune exposure information besides CMV serostatus was available.

Material for sequencing was PBMCs. The rearrangement uses TRBV30 and TRBJ2-1, with D hard to call. This TCR derives from a male donor in good health and CMV-seronegative. CDR3: CAWGVGSSYNEQFF. CDR3 DNA sequence: TGTGCCTGGGGCGTGGGCAGCTCCTACAATGAGCAGTTCTTC.